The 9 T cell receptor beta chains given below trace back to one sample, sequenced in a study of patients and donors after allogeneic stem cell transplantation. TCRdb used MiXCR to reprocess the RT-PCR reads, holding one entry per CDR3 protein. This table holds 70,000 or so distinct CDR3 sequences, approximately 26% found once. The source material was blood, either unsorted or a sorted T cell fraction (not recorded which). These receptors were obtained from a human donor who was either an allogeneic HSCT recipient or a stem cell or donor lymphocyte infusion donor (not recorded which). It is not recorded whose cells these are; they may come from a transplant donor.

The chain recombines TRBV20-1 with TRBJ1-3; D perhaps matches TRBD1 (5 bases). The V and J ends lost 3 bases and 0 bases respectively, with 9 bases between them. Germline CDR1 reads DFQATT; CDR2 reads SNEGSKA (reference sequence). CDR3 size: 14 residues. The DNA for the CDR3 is TGCAGTGCTAGTGGGGCCAGCTCTGGAAACACCATATATTTT. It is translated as CSASGASSGNTIYF.

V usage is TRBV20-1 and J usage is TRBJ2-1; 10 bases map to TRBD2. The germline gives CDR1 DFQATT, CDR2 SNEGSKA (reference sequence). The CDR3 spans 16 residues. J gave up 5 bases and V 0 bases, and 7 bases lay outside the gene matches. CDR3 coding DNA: TGCAGTGCTAGAGATCCACGACTAGCGGGCCACAATGAGCAGTTCTTC. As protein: CSARDPRLAGHNEQFF.

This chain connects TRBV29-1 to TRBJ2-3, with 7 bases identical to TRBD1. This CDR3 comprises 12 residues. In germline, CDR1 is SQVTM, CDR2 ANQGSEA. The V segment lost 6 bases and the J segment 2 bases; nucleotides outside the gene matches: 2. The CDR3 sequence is CSVGTATDTQYF. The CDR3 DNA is TGCAGCGTGGGGACAGCCACAGATACGCAGTATTTT.

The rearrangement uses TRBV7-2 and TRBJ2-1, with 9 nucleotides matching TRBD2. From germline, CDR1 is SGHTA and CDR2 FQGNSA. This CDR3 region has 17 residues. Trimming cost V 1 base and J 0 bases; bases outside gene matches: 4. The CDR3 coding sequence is TGTGCCAGCAGCTTAGGACTAGCGGTTTCCTCCTACAATGAGCAGTTCTTC. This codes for CASSLGLAVSSYNEQFF.

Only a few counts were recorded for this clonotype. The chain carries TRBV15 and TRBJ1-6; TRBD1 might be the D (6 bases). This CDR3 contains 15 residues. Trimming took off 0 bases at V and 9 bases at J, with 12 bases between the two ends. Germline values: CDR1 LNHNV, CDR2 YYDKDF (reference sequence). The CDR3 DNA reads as TGTGCCACCAGCAGAGATCCCGCAGGGGTTTCACCCCTCCACTTT. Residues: CATSRDPAGVSPLHF.

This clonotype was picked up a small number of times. Here the CDR3 reads CASSPYRGSGNIQYF. CDR3 nucleotide sequence: TGTGCCAGTAGTCCCTACAGGGGTTCCGGAAACATTCAGTACTTC. The rearrangement links TRBV19 to TRBJ2-4; 7 nucleotides match TRBD1. This CDR3 region has 15 residues. Germline CDR1 LNHDA, CDR2 SQIVND (reference sequence). The junction had 10 bases not matched to a gene; V was cut back by 5 bases and J by 6 bases. Full variable domain (outside the CDR3, taken from reference TRBV19 and TRBJ2-4): DGGITQSPKYLFRKEGQNVTLSCEQNLNHDAMYWYRQDPGQGLRLIYYSQIVNDFQKGDIAEGYSVSREKKESFPLTVTSAQKNPTAFYLCASSPYRGSGNIQYFGAGTRLSVL.

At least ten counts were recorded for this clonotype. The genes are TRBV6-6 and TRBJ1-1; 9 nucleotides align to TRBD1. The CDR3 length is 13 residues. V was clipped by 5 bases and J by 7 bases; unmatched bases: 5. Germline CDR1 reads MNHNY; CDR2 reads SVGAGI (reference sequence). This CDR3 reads CASSKRQGGEAFF. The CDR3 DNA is TGTGCCAGCAGTAAACGACAGGGGGGTGAAGCTTTCTTT.

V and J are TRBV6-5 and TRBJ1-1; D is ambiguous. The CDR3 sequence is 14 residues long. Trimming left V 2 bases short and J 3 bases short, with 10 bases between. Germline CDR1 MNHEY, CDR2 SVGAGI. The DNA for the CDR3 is TGTGCCAGCAGTTACGTTGAATTTGACACTGAAGCTTTCTTT. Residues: CASSYVEFDTEAFF.

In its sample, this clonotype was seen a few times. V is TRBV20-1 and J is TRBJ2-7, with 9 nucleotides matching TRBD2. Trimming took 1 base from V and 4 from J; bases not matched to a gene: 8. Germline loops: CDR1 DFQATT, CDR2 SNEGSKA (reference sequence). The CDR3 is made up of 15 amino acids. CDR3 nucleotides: TGCAGTGCTAGAGGGCCGGGCGGACTAGCGTACGAGCAGTACTTC. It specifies CSARGPGGLAYEQYF.